A single sample is the source of the 5 T cell receptor beta chains below, sequenced in a study of identical twins. MiXCR, run by TCRdb on the 5' RACE reads, gives a single entry per CDR3 protein. The sample includes approximately 620,000 distinct CDR3 sequences, around 8.6% of them seen just once. The same sample was also used in a study of yellow fever vaccine responses in identical twins.

Sequencing was done on a sample of PBMCs. Every receptor here comes from a woman in her late teens or twenties in good health.

This rearrangement joins TRBV5-6 to TRBJ1-4; a possible D gene is TRBD1 (6 bases). In germline, CDR1 is SGHDT, CDR2 YYEEEE. Trimming removed 4 bases from V and 12 bases from J, with 25 bases in between. CDR3 size: 16 residues. CDR3: CASSTVGQPRSAELFF. The CDR3 DNA reads as TGTGCCAGCAGCACGGTTGGACAGCCACGATCGGCGGAACTGTTTTTT.

This clonotype was seen more than once but under ten times. V gene TRBV18 combines with J gene TRBJ2-3, with 10 bases that match TRBD1. The CDR3 sequence is 16 residues long. CDR1 is KGHSH and CDR2 is LQKENI in the germline V gene. The junction had 5 bases not matched to a gene; V was cut back by 3 bases and J by 2 bases. CDR3 amino acids: CASSPRQGAITDTQYF. The CDR3 DNA follows: TGTGCCAGCTCACCCAGACAGGGGGCCATCACAGATACGCAGTATTTT.

The rearrangement joins TRBV27 to TRBJ2-7, with D possibly TRBD2 on 6 matching bases. CDR1 and CDR2 from the germline V gene are MNHEY and SMNVEV (reference sequence). Trimming cost V 2 bases and J 5 bases, with 16 bases left between them. CDR3 size: 15 residues. The CDR3 protein is CASSLSGQSLHEQYF. The CDR3 DNA reads TGTGCCAGCAGTTTAAGCGGGCAGAGTCTCCACGAGCAGTACTTC.

This clonotype was observed many times. The chain employs TRBV6-5 and TRBJ1-3; D gene unclear. Germline V gene sequence: CDR1 MNHEY, CDR2 SVGAGI. With 2 bases removed from V and 1 base from J, the gap between germline ends came to 6 bases. The CDR3 extends over 14 amino acids. The CDR3 protein is CASSYGLSGNTIYF. Written as DNA, the CDR3 is TGTGCCAGCAGTTACGGGCTATCTGGAAACACCATATATTTT.

This clonotype was detected a few times. The V call is TRBV6-1, the J call TRBJ2-7; 8 nucleotides line up with TRBD2. Trimming at V came to 6 bases and at J to 4 bases, leaving 11 bases not matched to a gene. CDR1 MNHNS and CDR2 SASEGT come from the germline V gene. This CDR3 contains 15 residues. The CDR3 sequence is CASSQGLATLYEQYF. The CDR3 DNA is TGTGCCAGCAGCCAAGGACTAGCCACCTTGTACGAGCAGTACTTC.